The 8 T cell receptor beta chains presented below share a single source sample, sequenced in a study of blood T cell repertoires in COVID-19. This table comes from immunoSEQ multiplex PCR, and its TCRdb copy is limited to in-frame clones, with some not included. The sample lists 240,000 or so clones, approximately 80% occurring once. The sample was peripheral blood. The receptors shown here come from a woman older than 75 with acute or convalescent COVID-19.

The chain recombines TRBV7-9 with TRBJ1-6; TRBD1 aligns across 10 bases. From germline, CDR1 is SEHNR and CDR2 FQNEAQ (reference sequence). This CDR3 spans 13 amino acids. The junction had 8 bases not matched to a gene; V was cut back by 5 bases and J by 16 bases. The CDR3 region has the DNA TGTGCCAGCAGCCCCCGGGACAGGGGAATGCTCCACTTT. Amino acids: CASSPRDRGMLHF.

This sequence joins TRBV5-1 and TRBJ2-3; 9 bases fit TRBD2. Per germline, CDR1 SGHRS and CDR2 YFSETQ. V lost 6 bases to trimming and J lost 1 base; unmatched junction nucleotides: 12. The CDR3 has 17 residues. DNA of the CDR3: TGCGCCAGCATGGGGGAAGGTCTAGCGGGGCGCACAGATACGCAGTATTTT. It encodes CASMGEGLAGRTDTQYF.

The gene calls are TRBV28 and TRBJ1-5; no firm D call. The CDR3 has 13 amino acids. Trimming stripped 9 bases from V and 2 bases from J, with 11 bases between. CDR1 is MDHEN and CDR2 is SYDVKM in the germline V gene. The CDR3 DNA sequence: TGTGCCAGTGTAGGTGGAGGCAATCAGCCCCAGCATTTT. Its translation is CASVGGGNQPQHF.

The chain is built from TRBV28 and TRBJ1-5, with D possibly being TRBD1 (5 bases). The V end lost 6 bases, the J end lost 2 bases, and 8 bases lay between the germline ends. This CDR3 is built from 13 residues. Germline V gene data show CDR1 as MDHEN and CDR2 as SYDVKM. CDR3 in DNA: TGTGCCAGCAGAGACAGAGGCAATCAGCCCCAGCATTTT. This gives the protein CASRDRGNQPQHF.

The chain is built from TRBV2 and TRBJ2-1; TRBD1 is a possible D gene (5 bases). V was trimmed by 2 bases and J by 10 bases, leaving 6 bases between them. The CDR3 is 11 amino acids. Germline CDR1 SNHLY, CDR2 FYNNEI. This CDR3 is CASSERGEQFF. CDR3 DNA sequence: TGTGCCAGCAGTGAAAGGGGAGAGCAGTTCTTC.

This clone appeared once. The CDR3 sequence is CASSMSGTGRNEQYF. The DNA for the CDR3 is TGTGCCAGCAGTATGAGCGGGACAGGGCGTAACGAGCAGTACTTC. The chain links TRBV2 to TRBJ2-7; TRBD1 matches 9 bases. Germline CDR1 SNHLY, CDR2 FYNNEI. The CDR3 runs 15 residues. V lost 5 bases and J lost 5; bases outside the gene matches: 10.

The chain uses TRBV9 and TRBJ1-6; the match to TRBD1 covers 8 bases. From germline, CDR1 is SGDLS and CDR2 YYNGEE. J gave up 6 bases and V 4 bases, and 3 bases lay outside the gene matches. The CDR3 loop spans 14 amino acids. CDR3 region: CASSRTGPNSPLHF. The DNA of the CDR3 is TGTGCCAGCAGCCGGACAGGGCCTAATTCACCCCTCCACTTT.

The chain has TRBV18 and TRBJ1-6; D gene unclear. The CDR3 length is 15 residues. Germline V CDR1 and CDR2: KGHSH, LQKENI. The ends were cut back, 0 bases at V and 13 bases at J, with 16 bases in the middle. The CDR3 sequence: CASSPPGHNSSPLHF. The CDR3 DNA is TGTGCCAGCTCACCACCGGGTCATAATAGCTCCCCCCTCCACTTT.